These 30 T cell receptor beta chains originate from one sample sequenced in a study of blood T cell repertoires in COVID-19. Sequencing used immunoSEQ multiplex PCR; TCRdb keeps in-frame clones, though not all of them. The data hold some 200,000 clones, with more than 75% observed a single time. Sequenced: peripheral blood. These receptors came from a man aged 40-50 years with active or convalescent COVID-19.

The chain links TRBV9 to TRBJ1-2; D may be TRBD1 (5 bases). The CDR3 totals 13 residues. Germline V gene data show CDR1 as SGDLS and CDR2 as YYNGEE. The germline V and J ends were trimmed by 0 bases and 2 bases, with 5 bases remaining between them. Here the CDR3 reads CASSVEGNYGYTF. In nucleotides, the CDR3 is TGTGCCAGCAGCGTAGAGGGGAACTATGGCTACACCTTC.

The CDR3 is CASSFQGGGGLRNEQFF. In DNA, the CDR3 is TGCGCCAGCAGCTTCCAGGGTGGGGGGGGATTGCGGAATGAGCAGTTCTTC. The V gene is TRBV5-1, the J gene TRBJ2-1; 7 nucleotides align to TRBD2. The CDR3 length is 17 residues. V was pared by 2 bases and J by 7 bases, with 15 bases of the junction left unmatched. Germline CDR1 reads SGHRS; CDR2 reads YFSETQ. Drawing the rest from reference TRBV5-1 and TRBJ2-1, the complete variable domain is KAGVTQTPRYLIKTRGQQVTLSCSPISGHRSVSWYQQTPGQGLQFLFEYFSETQRNKGNFPGRFSGRQFSNSRSEMNVSTLELGDSALYLCASSFQGGGGLRNEQFFGPGTRLTVL.

This chain connects TRBV15 to TRBJ1-4; a weak D match, TRBD1 (6 bases). This CDR3 spans 16 amino acids. The V gene's germline CDR1 is LNHNV and CDR2 YYDKDF (reference sequence). Trimming took 1 base from V and 0 from J, leaving 9 bases between them. Here the CDR3 reads CATSRVRTATNEKLFF. In nucleotides, the CDR3 is TGTGCCACCAGCAGAGTCAGGACAGCAACTAATGAAAAACTGTTTTTT.

The chain couples TRBV29-1 to TRBJ1-4; no clear D gene. CDR1 is SQVTM and CDR2 is ANQGSEA in the germline V gene. The CDR3 sequence is 11 residues long. V was shortened by 7 bases and J by 7 bases, with 10 bases between the two germline ends. CDR3 DNA: TGCAGCGCTGGGCTGGGTGAAAAACTGTTTTTT. Translated: CSAGLGEKLFF.

The V and J genes are TRBV4-1 and TRBJ2-3, with TRBD2 matching over 13 bases. This CDR3 has 16 amino acids. Germline V lookup: CDR1 MGHRA, CDR2 YSYEKL. Trimming took 4 bases from V and 2 from J; bases not matched to a gene: 3. CDR3 nucleotide sequence: TGCGCCAGCAGCCGGACTAGCGGGGGTCTCACAGATACGCAGTATTTT. It yields the protein CASSRTSGGLTDTQYF.

The rearrangement links TRBV5-6 to TRBJ2-6; the D gene is possibly TRBD1 (6 bases). Per germline, CDR1 SGHDT and CDR2 YYEEEE. The CDR3 is made up of 15 amino acids. Trimming took off 1 base at V and 1 base at J, with 6 bases between the two ends. The CDR3, as DNA: TGTGCCAGCAGCTTGCAGGGGTCTGGGGCCAACGTCCTGACTTTC. This sequence encodes CASSLQGSGANVLTF.

V gene TRBV2 combines with J gene TRBJ2-2; 10 bases map to TRBD1. J lost 6 bases, V lost 9 bases, and 1 base had no gene match. Germline CDR1 SNHLY, CDR2 FYNNEI. This CDR3 contains 12 residues. CDR3 region: CARDRGAGELFF. CDR3 nucleotide sequence: TGTGCCAGGGACAGGGGGGCCGGGGAGCTGTTTTTT.

This clone was seen a single time. The genes are TRBV19 and TRBJ2-5; TRBD1 matches at 7 bases. The CDR3 has 15 amino acids. V was clipped by 3 bases and J by 5 bases; unmatched bases: 9. Germline lookup yields CDR1 LNHDA and CDR2 SQIVND (reference sequence). The CDR3 nucleotides are TGTGCCAGTAGTATCCCACAGGGGCCCAGGGAGACCCAGTACTTC. It specifies CASSIPQGPRETQYF.

The sample holds a few counts of this clone. The CDR3 region has the DNA TGCAGCGTTCCCCGGGAGGACTCATACAATGAGCAGTTCTTC. It is translated as CSVPREDSYNEQFF. This rearrangement joins TRBV29-1 to TRBJ2-1, with 7 bases identical to TRBD2. The CDR3 spans 14 residues. The J segment lost 4 bases and the V segment lost 5 bases, leaving 8 bases of the junction unmatched. Germline loops: CDR1 SQVTM, CDR2 ANQGSEA.

This chain connects TRBV15 to TRBJ2-2; D is possibly TRBD2 (5 bases). The CDR3 runs to 15 residues. Looked up from germline, CDR1 is LNHNV and CDR2 is YYDKDF (reference sequence). The V and J ends lost 7 bases and 3 bases respectively, with 15 bases between them. CDR3 region: CATNEGREHTGELFF. The CDR3 DNA reads TGTGCCACCAACGAGGGAAGGGAACACACCGGGGAGCTGTTTTTT.

The rearrangement joins TRBV18 to TRBJ1-2; 9 positions agree with TRBD1. Looked up from germline, CDR1 is KGHSH and CDR2 is LQKENI. The CDR3 consists of 14 residues. V shed 3 bases, J shed 9 bases, and the junction held 8 bases outside the gene matches. The CDR3 coding sequence is TGTGCCAGCTCACCGGACAGGGGTAACCCCCGCTACACCTTC. Translated: CASSPDRGNPRYTF.

As for this clone: Additional DNA sequences in this sample encode the identical CDR3. V and J are TRBV28 and TRBJ1-2, with 8 bases matching TRBD1. Unmatched junction bases numbered 2, after V lost 3 bases and J lost 5 bases. Germline-derived CDR1 and CDR2 are MDHEN and SYDVKM. The CDR3 runs 13 residues. CDR3 residues: CASSFGQGYGYTF. The CDR3 DNA follows: TGTGCCAGCAGTTTTGGACAGGGATATGGCTACACCTTC.

The chain links TRBV9 to TRBJ1-1, with D hard to call. The CDR3 is 14 amino acids. The V and J ends lost 0 bases and 3 bases respectively, with 9 bases between them. CDR1 is SGDLS and CDR2 is YYNGEE in the germline V gene. CDR3 nucleotide sequence: TGTGCCAGCAGCGTAGCGAGTCGGGACACTGAAGCTTTCTTT. The encoded protein is CASSVASRDTEAFF.

The rearrangement links TRBV7-2 to TRBJ2-1; 7 positions agree with TRBD2. With V trimmed by 7 bases and J by 3 bases, 9 bases remained unmatched. The CDR3 is made up of 15 amino acids. Germline CDR1 and CDR2: SGHTA and FQGNSA. The CDR3 reads CASIRSGDLYNEQFF. The CDR3 DNA reads as TGTGCCAGCATCCGAAGCGGGGATCTCTACAATGAGCAGTTCTTC.

This sequence joins TRBV7-2 and TRBJ1-2, with D hard to call. The CDR3 extends over 12 amino acids. The germline V and J ends were trimmed by 5 bases and 4 bases, with 8 bases remaining between them. Per the germline V gene, CDR1 is SGHTA and CDR2 is FQGNSA. The CDR3 reads CASSTSGYGYTF. The CDR3 region has the DNA TGTGCCAGCAGCACTTCGGGCTATGGCTACACCTTC.

The J gene is TRBJ2-1, the V gene TRBV15, with TRBD1 identical over 7 bases. CDR1 is LNHNV, CDR2 YYDKDF, per germline (reference sequence). After removal of 1 base from V and 4 bases from J, the junction contained 7 bases not matched to a gene. The CDR3 contains 16 residues. The CDR3 is CATSRGRQGDYNEQFF. The CDR3 DNA reads as TGTGCCACCAGCAGAGGCCGGCAGGGGGATTACAATGAGCAGTTCTTC.

This clone was detected only a few times. V and J are TRBV4-1 and TRBJ2-7; weak D call: TRBD1 (5 bases). The CDR3 length is 16 residues. In germline, CDR1 is MGHRA, CDR2 YSYEKL. Between the trimmed V and J ends, which lost 1 base and 4 bases, there was a span of 17 bases. The CDR3 spells CASSQGSRPQGYEQYF. CDR3 sequence (DNA): TGCGCCAGCAGCCAAGGTAGTAGACCTCAGGGATACGAGCAGTACTTC.

The chain couples TRBV30 to TRBJ1-2; 9 bases map to TRBD1. The CDR3 contains 17 residues. Germline V lookup: CDR1 GTSNPN, CDR2 SVGIG (reference sequence). Trimming cost V 2 bases and J 5 bases; bases outside gene matches: 15. The DNA for the CDR3 is TGTGCCTGGAGTAGAACCACAGGGGGCATAAGTGGTTATGGCTACACCTTC. This sequence encodes CAWSRTTGGISGYGYTF.

V is TRBV14 and J is TRBJ1-5; D is perhaps TRBD1 (5 bases). In germline, CDR1 is SGHDN, CDR2 FVKESK. V dropped 2 bases and J dropped 0 bases, with 14 bases sitting between them. The CDR3 loop spans 17 amino acids. In nucleotides, the CDR3 is TGTGCCAGCAGCCAACGGTTCAGGGCCAATAGCAATCAGCCCCAGCATTTT. Its protein is CASSQRFRANSNQPQHF.

V gene TRBV5-1 combines with J gene TRBJ1-2; the D is unclear. Germline V gene lookup returns CDR1 SGHRS and CDR2 YFSETQ. The CDR3 sequence is 14 residues long. With 1 base removed from V and 1 base from J, the gap between germline ends came to 8 bases. This CDR3 is CASSLRADNYGYTF. The CDR3 coding sequence is TGCGCCAGCAGCTTGCGTGCAGATAACTATGGCTACACCTTC.

The CDR3 is CASSTRVRETEAFF. The CDR3 DNA reads as TGTGCCAGTAGTACGAGGGTGCGAGAAACTGAAGCTTTCTTT. The chain has TRBV19 and TRBJ1-1; D gene uncertain. Trimming stripped 4 bases from V and 5 bases from J, with 14 bases between. The CDR3 loop spans 14 amino acids. CDR1 LNHDA and CDR2 SQIVND come from the germline V gene (reference sequence).

The chain recombines TRBV7-8 with TRBJ2-1; 7 bases map to TRBD1. V shed 1 base and J 2 bases; nucleotides not matched to a gene: 2. CDR1 is SGHVS and CDR2 is FQNEAQ in the germline V gene. The CDR3 spans 15 residues. The CDR3 region is CASSLEGGPYNEQFF. The CDR3 DNA reads TGTGCCAGCAGCTTAGAAGGGGGCCCCTACAATGAGCAGTTCTTC.

This sequence joins TRBV5-3 and TRBJ2-1; TRBD2 agrees at 10 bases. TRBV5-3 is known as an ORF, though its function is uncertain. CDR3 length: 18 residues. J gave up 3 bases and V 4 bases, and 13 bases lay outside the gene matches. The CDR3: CARSKKLAGGQLYNEQFF. CDR3 bases: TGTGCCAGAAGCAAGAAGTTAGCGGGGGGCCAACTCTACAATGAGCAGTTCTTC.

This clone has just one count. The chain joins TRBV12-3 or TRBV12-4 to TRBJ1-2, with 9 bases lining up with TRBD1. Germline trimming cut 6 bases from V and 8 bases from J; bases unmatched to any gene: 7. CDR3 length: 13 amino acids. The CDR3 bases are TGTGCCAGCAGCGTGGGACAGGGTTACGGCTACACCTTC. Amino acids: CASSVGQGYGYTF.

This chain uses TRBV7-9 with TRBJ2-3; 7 bases align to TRBD1. Germline loops: CDR1 SEHNR, CDR2 FQNEAQ (reference sequence). Trimming cost V 4 bases and J 4 bases; bases outside gene matches: 5. The length of the CDR3 is 14 residues. The DNA for the CDR3 is TGTGCCAGCAGCTCCGGGACAGCGGCAGATACGCAGTATTTT. This encodes CASSSGTAADTQYF.

The chain employs TRBV4-1 and TRBJ2-1; the match to TRBD1 covers 7 bases. This CDR3 has 15 amino acids. V dropped 1 base and J dropped 0; count of bases not matched to a gene: 0. Per the germline V gene, CDR1 is MGHRA and CDR2 is YSYEKL. The CDR3 reads CASSQAGGSYNEQFF. CDR3 DNA: TGCGCCAGCAGCCAAGCAGGGGGCTCCTACAATGAGCAGTTCTTC.

J is TRBJ2-1 and V is TRBV27; D gene uncertain. The CDR3 is made up of 12 amino acids. V shed 4 bases and J shed 12 bases, with 13 bases lying between them. The germline CDR1 and CDR2 sequences are MNHEY and SMNVEV (reference sequence). This CDR3 reads CASSSPGGSQFF. CDR3 sequence (DNA): TGTGCCAGCAGTTCCCCGGGTGGGTCGCAGTTCTTC.

This sequence joins TRBV9 and TRBJ1-5; 7 bases match TRBD1. V was pared by 0 bases and J by 4 bases, with 4 bases of the junction left unmatched. CDR1 is SGDLS and CDR2 is YYNGEE in the germline V gene. CDR3 length: 15 residues. CDR3 in amino acids: CASSVVGTENQPQHF. The CDR3 DNA reads as TGTGCCAGCAGCGTAGTAGGGACAGAGAATCAGCCCCAGCATTTT. Filled out from reference TRBV9 and TRBJ1-5, the complete variable domain reads DSGVTQTPKHLITATGQRVTLRCSPRSGDLSVYWYQQSLDQGLQFLIQYYNGEERAKGNILERFSAQQFPDLHSELNLSSLELGDSALYFCASSVVGTENQPQHFGDGTRLSIL.

This clone was recorded only once. The rearrangement links TRBV5-1 to TRBJ1-3, with a possible D match to TRBD1 (5 bases). V lost 4 bases, J lost 0 bases, and 11 bases lay in between. Germline V lookup: CDR1 SGHRS, CDR2 YFSETQ. This CDR3 has 15 residues. The CDR3 DNA reads as TGCGCCAGCAGCGGCTCAGGGCTCTCTGGAAACACCATATATTTT. This sequence encodes CASSGSGLSGNTIYF.

The chain recombines TRBV11-2 with TRBJ2-2; D gene ambiguous. The CDR3 extends over 13 amino acids. The germline gives CDR1 SGHAT, CDR2 FQNNGV. Trimming took off 5 bases at V and 1 base at J, with 5 bases between the two ends. The DNA of the CDR3 is TGTGCCAGCAGCCCACAGAACACCGGGGAGCTGTTTTTT. Translated: CASSPQNTGELFF.